These 13 T cell receptor beta chains originate from one sample sequenced in a study of T cells expressing NK-cell markers. Reanalyzing the 5' RACE reads, TCRdb keeps one entry per CDR3 protein, without DNA. The sample table sets out 550,000 to 600,000 distinct CDR3 sequences. The specimen sequenced was blood T cells: a sorted CD56 or NKG2C T cell subset, CD4+ or CD8+ T cells, or bulk PBMC T cells (not recorded which). These receptors all come from a man younger than 35 in good health.

This chain links TRBV4-2 with TRBJ2-3; without DNA, the TCRdb call of TRBD2 cannot be checked. CDR3 length equals 17 residues. Germline V gene data show CDR1 as LGHNA and CDR2 as YNFKEQ. CDR3 sequence reads: CASSQDDRTSGSDTQYF.

The CDR3 loop reads CASSFGHSNSNQPQHF. The genes are TRBV5-6 and TRBJ1-5. Germline assignment: CDR1 SGHDT and CDR2 YYEEEE. The CDR3 is made up of 16 amino acids. The full variable domain, in which reference TRBV5-6 and TRBJ1-5 provide the parts outside the CDR3, is DAGVTQSPTHLIKTRGQQVTLRCSPKSGHDTVSWYQQALGQGPQFIFQYYEEEERQRGNFPDRFSGHQFPNYSSELNVNALLLGDSALYLCASSFGHSNSNQPQHFGDGTRLSIL.

The V gene is TRBV24-1, the J gene TRBJ2-1; the TCRdb call, TRBD2, lacks DNA for checking. The CDR3 contains 18 residues. CDR1 is KGHDR and CDR2 is SFDVKD in the germline V gene. CDR3 loop: CATSDFGSGNFGWNEQFF.

The CDR3 loop is CASSLHSLETQYF. The V and J genes are TRBV7-9 and TRBJ2-5. This CDR3 is built from 13 residues. CDR1 is SEHNR, CDR2 FQNEAQ, per germline (reference sequence).

The chain has TRBV9 and TRBJ2-3; no DNA is available, so the TRBD2 call from TCRdb remains unchecked. The CDR3 is made up of 15 amino acids. Germline V gene lookup returns CDR1 SGDLS and CDR2 YYNGEE. The CDR3: CASSVEAGSTDTQYF.

The J gene is TRBJ2-3, the V gene TRBV7-9. Germline V gene data show CDR1 as SEHNR and CDR2 as FQNEAQ (reference sequence). The CDR3 has 15 residues. CDR3 protein: CASSPGLVLADTQYF.

The rearrangement joins TRBV7-9 to TRBJ2-7; there is no DNA to check the TCRdb D call of TRBD2. CDR3 length: 16 residues. Germline V gene lookup returns CDR1 SEHNR and CDR2 FQNEAQ (reference sequence). CDR3 region: CASSPTSGVGIYEQYF.

This chain joins TRBV7-8 and TRBJ2-3; TCRdb selects TRBD2, and the lack of DNA leaves this call unchecked. Germline V CDR1 and CDR2: SGHVS, FQNEAQ. The CDR3 extends over 15 amino acids. CDR3 amino acids: CASSLLRLARDTQYF.

This chain connects TRBV10-3 to TRBJ2-1; TCRdb gives TRBD2 as the D gene, but with no DNA this cannot be confirmed. Germline V gives CDR1 ENHRY, CDR2 SYGVKD. There are 16 residues in the CDR3. CDR3 loop: CAISESPSGNYNEQFF.

This CDR3 is CASSWGELYGYTF. The rearrangement joins TRBV28 to TRBJ1-2; with no DNA, the TCRdb D assignment of TRBD1 cannot be verified. In germline, CDR1 is MDHEN, CDR2 SYDVKM. The CDR3 runs 13 residues.

The CDR3 here is CAWIRGETQYF. The chain recombines TRBV30 with TRBJ2-5; the TCRdb call, TRBD1, lacks DNA for checking. Germline V lookup: CDR1 GTSNPN, CDR2 SVGIG (reference sequence). The CDR3 totals 11 residues.

This chain joins TRBV20-1 and TRBJ2-1; TCRdb's D call of TRBD1 is untestable without DNA. In germline, CDR1 is DFQATT, CDR2 SNEGSKA (reference sequence). The length of the CDR3 is 15 residues. CDR3 loop: CSAKLPTGGRNEQFF.

The rearrangement uses TRBV12-3 or TRBV12-4 and TRBJ2-5; TCRdb's assignment of TRBD1 cannot be checked, as there is no DNA. This CDR3 is built from 14 residues. CDR3 residues: CASSLGTGSKTQYF.